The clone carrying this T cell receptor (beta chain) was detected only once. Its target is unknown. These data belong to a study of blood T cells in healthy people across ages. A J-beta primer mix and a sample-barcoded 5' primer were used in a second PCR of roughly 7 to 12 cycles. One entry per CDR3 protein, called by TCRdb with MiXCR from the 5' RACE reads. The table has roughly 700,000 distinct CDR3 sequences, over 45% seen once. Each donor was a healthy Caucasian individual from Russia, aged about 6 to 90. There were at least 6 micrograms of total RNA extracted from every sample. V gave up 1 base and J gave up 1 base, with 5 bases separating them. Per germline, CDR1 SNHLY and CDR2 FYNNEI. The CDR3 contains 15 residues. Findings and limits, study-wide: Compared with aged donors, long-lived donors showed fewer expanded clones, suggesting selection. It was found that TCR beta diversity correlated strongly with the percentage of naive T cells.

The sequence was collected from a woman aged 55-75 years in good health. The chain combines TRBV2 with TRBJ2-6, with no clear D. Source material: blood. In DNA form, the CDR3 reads TGTGCCAGCAGTGAAGGCCCATCTGGGGCCAACGTCCTGACTTTC. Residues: CASSEGPSGANVLTF.